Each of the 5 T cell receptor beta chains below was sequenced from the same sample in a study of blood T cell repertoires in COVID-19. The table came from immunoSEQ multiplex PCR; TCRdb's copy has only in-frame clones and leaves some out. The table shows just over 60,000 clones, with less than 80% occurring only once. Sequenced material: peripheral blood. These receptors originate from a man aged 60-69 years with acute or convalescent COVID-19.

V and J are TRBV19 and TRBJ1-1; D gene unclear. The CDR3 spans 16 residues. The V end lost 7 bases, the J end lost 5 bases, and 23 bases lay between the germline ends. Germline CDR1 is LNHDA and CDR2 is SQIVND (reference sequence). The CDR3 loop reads CASTIGVAGRRTEAFF. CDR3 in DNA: TGTGCCAGTACCATTGGGGTGGCGGGGAGAAGGACTGAAGCTTTCTTT.

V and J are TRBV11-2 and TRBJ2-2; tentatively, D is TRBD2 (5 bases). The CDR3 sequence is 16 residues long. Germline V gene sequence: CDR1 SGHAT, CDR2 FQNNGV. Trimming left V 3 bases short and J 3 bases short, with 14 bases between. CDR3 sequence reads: CASSLRTVSDTGELFF. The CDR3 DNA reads TGTGCCAGCAGCTTGAGGACTGTATCGGACACCGGGGAGCTGTTTTTT.

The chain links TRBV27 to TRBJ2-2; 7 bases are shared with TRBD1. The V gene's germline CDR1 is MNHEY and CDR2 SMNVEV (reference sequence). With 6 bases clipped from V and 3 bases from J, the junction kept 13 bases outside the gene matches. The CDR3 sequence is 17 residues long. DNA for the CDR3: TGTGCCAGCAGGCCCCGGGGCAGGGGGAGTGACACCGGGGAGCTGTTTTTT. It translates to CASRPRGRGSDTGELFF.

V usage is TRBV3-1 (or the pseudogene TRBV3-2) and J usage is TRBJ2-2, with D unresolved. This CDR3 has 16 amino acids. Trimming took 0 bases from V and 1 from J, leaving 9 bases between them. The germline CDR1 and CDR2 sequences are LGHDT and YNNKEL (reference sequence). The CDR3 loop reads CASSQDSTENTGELFF. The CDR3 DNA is TGTGCCAGCAGCCAAGATTCCACAGAGAACACCGGGGAGCTGTTTTTT.

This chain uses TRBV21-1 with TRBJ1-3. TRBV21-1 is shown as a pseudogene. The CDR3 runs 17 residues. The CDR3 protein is CASSKEGGTYSGNTIYF. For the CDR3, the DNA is TGTGCCAGCAGCAAAGAGGGAGGGACCTACTCTGGAAACACCATATATTTT.